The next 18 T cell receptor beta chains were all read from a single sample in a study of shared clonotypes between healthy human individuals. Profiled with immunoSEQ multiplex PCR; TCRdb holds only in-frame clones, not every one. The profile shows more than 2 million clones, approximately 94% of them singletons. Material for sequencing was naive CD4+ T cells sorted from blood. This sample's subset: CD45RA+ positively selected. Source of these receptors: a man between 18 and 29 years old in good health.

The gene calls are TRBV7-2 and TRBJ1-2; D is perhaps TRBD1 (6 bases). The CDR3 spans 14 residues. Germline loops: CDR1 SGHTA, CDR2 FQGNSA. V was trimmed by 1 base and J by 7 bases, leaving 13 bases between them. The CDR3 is CASSLGPGASGYTF. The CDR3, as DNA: TGTGCCAGCAGCTTAGGTCCGGGGGCTTCTGGCTACACCTTC.

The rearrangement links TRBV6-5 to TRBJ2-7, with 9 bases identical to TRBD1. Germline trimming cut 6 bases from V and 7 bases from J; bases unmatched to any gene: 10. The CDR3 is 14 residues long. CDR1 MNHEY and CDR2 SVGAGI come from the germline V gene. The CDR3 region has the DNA TGTGCCAGCAGAACCACCGGGACAGGGTATGAGCAGTACTTC. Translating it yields CASRTTGTGYEQYF.

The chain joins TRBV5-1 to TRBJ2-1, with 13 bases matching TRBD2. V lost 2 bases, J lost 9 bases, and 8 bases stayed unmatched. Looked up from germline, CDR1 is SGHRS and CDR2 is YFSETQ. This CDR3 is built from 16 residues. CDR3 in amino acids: CASSLGGLAGTSEQFF. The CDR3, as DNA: TGCGCCAGCAGCTTAGGGGGACTAGCGGGGACAAGTGAGCAGTTCTTC.

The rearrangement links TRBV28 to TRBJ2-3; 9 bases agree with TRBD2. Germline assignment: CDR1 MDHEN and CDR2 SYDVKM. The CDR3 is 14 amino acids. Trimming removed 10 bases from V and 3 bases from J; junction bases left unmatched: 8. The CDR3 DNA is TGTGCCATCCGTGTTAGCGGGGGAACAGATACGCAGTATTTT. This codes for CAIRVSGGTDTQYF.

The CDR3: CASSVGSGSGELFF. CDR3 in DNA: TGTGCCAGCAGCGTAGGATCTGGGTCCGGGGAGCTGTTTTTT. The chain has TRBV9 and TRBJ2-2; D is unresolved. The CDR3 runs 14 residues. Trimming stripped 0 bases from V and 6 bases from J, with 9 bases between. Germline V gene lookup returns CDR1 SGDLS and CDR2 YYNGEE.

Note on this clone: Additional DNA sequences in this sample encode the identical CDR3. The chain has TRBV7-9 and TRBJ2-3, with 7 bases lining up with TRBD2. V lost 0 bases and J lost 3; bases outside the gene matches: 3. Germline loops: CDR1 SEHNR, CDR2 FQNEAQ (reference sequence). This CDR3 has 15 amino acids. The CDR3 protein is CASSLALGGTDTQYF. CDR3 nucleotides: TGTGCCAGCAGCTTAGCGCTGGGGGGGACAGATACGCAGTATTTT.

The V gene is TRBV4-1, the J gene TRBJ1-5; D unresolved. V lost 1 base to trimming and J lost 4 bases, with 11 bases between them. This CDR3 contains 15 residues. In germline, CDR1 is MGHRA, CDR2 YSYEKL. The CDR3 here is CASSQVVSENQPQHF. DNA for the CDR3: TGCGCCAGCAGCCAAGTGGTGTCAGAGAATCAGCCCCAGCATTTT.

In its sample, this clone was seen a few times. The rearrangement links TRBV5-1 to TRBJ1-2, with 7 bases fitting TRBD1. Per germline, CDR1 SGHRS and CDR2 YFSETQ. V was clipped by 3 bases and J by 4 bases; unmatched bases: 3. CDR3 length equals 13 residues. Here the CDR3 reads CASSSTGSYGYTF. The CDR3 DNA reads TGCGCCAGCAGCTCGACAGGGTCCTATGGCTACACCTTC.

In DNA form, the CDR3 reads TGTGCCAGCAGCTTCCCTGGGGGCGAGACCCAGTACTTC. Amino acid sequence: CASSFPGGETQYF. The chain uses TRBV5-8 and TRBJ2-5, with D perhaps TRBD1 (6 bases). This CDR3 comprises 13 residues. Trimming removed 2 bases at V and 5 bases at J, with 10 bases between. Germline CDR1 reads SGHTS; CDR2 reads YDEGEE.

The CDR3 region has the DNA TGTGCCAGCAGCCAAGACAGGTACAATGAGCAGTTCTTC. This codes for CASSQDRYNEQFF. The V gene is TRBV5-4, the J gene TRBJ2-1; maybe TRBD1 (6 bases). V was cut by 4 bases and J by 4 bases, with 9 bases left in between. Germline V CDR1 and CDR2: SGHNT, YYREEE (reference sequence). The CDR3 is 13 residues long.

The CDR3 is CASSWGAGTSGTDEQYF. CDR3 DNA: TGTGCCAGCAGCTGGGGGGCCGGGACTAGCGGGACTGACGAGCAGTACTTC. This rearrangement joins TRBV5-4 to TRBJ2-7, with TRBD2 matching over 13 bases. Germline V CDR1 and CDR2: SGHNT, YYREEE (reference sequence). V gave up 3 bases and J gave up 5 bases; unmatched junction bases: 11. This CDR3 region has 17 residues.

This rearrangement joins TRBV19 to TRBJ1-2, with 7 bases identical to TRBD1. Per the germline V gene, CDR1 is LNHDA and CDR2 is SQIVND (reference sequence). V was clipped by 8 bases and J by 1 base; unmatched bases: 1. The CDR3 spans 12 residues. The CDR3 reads CASYRGNYGYTF. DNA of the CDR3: TGTGCCAGTTACAGGGGTAACTATGGCTACACCTTC.

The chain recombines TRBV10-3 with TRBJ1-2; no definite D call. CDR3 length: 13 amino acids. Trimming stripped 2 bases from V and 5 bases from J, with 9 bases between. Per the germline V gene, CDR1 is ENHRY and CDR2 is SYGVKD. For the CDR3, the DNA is TGTGCCATCAGTGAGGATGAAGGGTATGGCTACACCTTC. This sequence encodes CAISEDEGYGYTF.

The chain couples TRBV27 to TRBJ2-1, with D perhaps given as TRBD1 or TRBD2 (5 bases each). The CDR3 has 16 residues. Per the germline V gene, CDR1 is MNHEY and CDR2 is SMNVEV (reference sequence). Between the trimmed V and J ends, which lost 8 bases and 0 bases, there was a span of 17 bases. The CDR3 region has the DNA TGTGCCAGCGGTCCGGGACGGTCTCCCTCCTACAATGAGCAGTTCTTC. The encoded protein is CASGPGRSPSYNEQFF.

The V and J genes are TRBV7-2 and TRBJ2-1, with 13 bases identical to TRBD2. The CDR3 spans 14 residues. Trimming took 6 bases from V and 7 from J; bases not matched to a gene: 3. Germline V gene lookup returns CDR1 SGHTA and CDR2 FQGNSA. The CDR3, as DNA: TGTGCCAGCAGTTGGACTAGCGGGAGTAATGAGCAGTTCTTC. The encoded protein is CASSWTSGSNEQFF. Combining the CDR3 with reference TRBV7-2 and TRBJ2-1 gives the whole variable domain GAGVSQSPSNKVTEKGKDVELRCDPISGHTALYWYRQSLGQGLEFLIYFQGNSAPDKSGLPSDRFSAERTGGSVSTLTIQRTQQEDSAVYLCASSWTSGSNEQFFGPGTRLTVL.

The CDR3 DNA follows: TGTGCCAGCAGCAGCCAGGGGGCCACCTACAATGAGCAGTTCTTC. Translated: CASSSQGATYNEQFF. The chain uses TRBV11-2 and TRBJ2-1; the match to TRBD1 covers 8 bases. CDR3 size: 15 residues. Trimming at V came to 5 bases and at J to 2 bases, leaving 5 bases not matched to a gene. Germline values: CDR1 SGHAT, CDR2 FQNNGV.

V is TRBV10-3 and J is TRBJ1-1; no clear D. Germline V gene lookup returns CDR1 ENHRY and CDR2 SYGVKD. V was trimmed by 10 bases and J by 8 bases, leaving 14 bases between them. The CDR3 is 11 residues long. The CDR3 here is CASGLRGEAFF. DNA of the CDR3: TGTGCCAGTGGGCTCCGGGGAGAAGCTTTCTTT.

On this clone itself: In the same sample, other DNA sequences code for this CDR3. The CDR3 is CASSRGTEQETQYF. The CDR3 bases are TGCGCCAGCAGCAGAGGGACAGAACAAGAGACCCAGTACTTC. J is TRBJ2-5 and V is TRBV5-1; the match to TRBD1 covers 7 bases. The CDR3 runs to 14 residues. Looked up from germline, CDR1 is SGHRS and CDR2 is YFSETQ. Germline trimming cut 4 bases from V and 2 bases from J; bases unmatched to any gene: 5.